In its sample, the clone carrying this T cell receptor beta chain was seen once. These data belong to a study of blood T cell repertoires in COVID-19. As for the study in general: Samples of COVID-19 (acute and convalescent) were obtained from the United States, Italy and Spain.

Participant age was roughly 18 to 95 years, and participants resided in roughly 25 US areas. Two negative PCRs, clearance, or symptom resolution characterized the recovered Cohort 3 donors. Assay: immunoSEQ multiplex PCR; the TCRdb copy retains only in-frame clones and omits some. This sample has 250,000 to 350,000 clones, with around 88% found just once. The TCR was taken from a woman aged 40 to 50 who had recovered from COVID-19. Sequencing input: PBMCs or T cells enriched from blood (not recorded which).

The chain's CDR3 is CASRSFLAANEQFF. The CDR3 coding sequence is TGTGCCAGCAGATCGTTTCTAGCGGCAAATGAGCAGTTCTTC. V gene TRBV28 combines with J gene TRBJ2-1; 7 bases line up with TRBD2. CDR3 size: 14 residues. With 6 bases clipped from V and 7 bases from J, the junction kept 9 bases outside the gene matches. CDR1 is MDHEN, CDR2 SYDVKM, per germline. Based on the CDR3 plus reference TRBV28 and TRBJ2-1, the full variable domain is DVKVTQSSRYLVKRTGEKVFLECVQDMDHENMFWYRQDPGLGLRLIYFSYDVKMKEKGDIPEGYSVSREKKERFSLILESASTNQTSMYLCASRSFLAANEQFFGPGTRLTVL.